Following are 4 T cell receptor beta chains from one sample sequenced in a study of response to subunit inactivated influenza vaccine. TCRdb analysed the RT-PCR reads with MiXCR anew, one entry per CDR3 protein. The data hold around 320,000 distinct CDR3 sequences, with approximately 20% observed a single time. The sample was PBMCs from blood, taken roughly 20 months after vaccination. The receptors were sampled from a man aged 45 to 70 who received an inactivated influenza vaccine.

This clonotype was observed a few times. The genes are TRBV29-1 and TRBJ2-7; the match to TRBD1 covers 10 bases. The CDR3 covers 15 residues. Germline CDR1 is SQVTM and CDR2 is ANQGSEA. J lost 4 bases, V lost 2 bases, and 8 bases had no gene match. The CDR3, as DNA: TGCAGCGTTGAACGGACAGGGGGAAGGCCATACGAGCAGTACTTC. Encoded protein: CSVERTGGRPYEQYF.

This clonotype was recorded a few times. For the CDR3, the DNA is TGTGCCAGCAGCGCCGGGACTAGCGGGAGTCACGAGCAGTACTTC. This codes for CASSAGTSGSHEQYF. The chain carries TRBV2 and TRBJ2-7; 14 bases are shared with TRBD2. This CDR3 has 15 amino acids. Germline V gene lookup returns CDR1 SNHLY and CDR2 FYNNEI. The ends lost 6 bases at V and 5 bases at J; junction bases unmatched: 6.

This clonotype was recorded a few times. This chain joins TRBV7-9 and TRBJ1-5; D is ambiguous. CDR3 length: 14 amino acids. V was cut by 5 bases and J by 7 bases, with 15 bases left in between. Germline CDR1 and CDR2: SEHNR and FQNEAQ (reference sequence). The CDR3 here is CASSHGPAGQPQHF. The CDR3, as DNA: TGTGCCAGCAGCCACGGACCCGCCGGGCAGCCCCAGCATTTT.

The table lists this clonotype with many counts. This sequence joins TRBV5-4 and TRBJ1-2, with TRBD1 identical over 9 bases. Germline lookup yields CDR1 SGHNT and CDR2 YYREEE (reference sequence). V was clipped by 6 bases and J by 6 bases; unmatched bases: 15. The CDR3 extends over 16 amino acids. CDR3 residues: CASNTDRGRFEDGYTF. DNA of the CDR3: TGTGCCAGCAACACGGACAGGGGACGTTTTGAGGATGGCTACACCTTC. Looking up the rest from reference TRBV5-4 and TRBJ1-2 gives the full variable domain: ETGVTQSPTHLIKTRGQQVTLRCSSQSGHNTVSWYQQALGQGPQFIFQYYREEENGRGNFPPRFSGLQFPNYSSELNVNALELDDSALYLCASNTDRGRFEDGYTFGSGTRLTVV.